Each of the 25 T cell receptor beta chains below was sequenced from the same sample in a study of blood T cell repertoires in COVID-19. Sequenced by immunoSEQ multiplex PCR; TCRdb stores in-frame clones only, minus some. This table has approximately 300,000 clones, 85% to 90% appearing once. The specimen sequenced was peripheral blood. The receptors here all came from a man in his forties with acute or convalescent COVID-19.

The chain joins TRBV2 to TRBJ2-3; a possible D gene is TRBD2 (6 bases). Trimming left V 6 bases short and J 0 bases short, with 10 bases between. Germline V gene lookup returns CDR1 SNHLY and CDR2 FYNNEI. The CDR3 covers 14 residues. The CDR3 sequence: CASRKGTSTDTQYF. For the CDR3, the DNA is TGTGCCAGCAGAAAGGGGACTAGCACAGATACGCAGTATTTT.

This clone was seen once. The genes are TRBV11-2 and TRBJ2-3; D is unresolved. There are 13 residues in the CDR3. Per the germline V gene, CDR1 is SGHAT and CDR2 is FQNNGV. V was clipped by 3 bases and J by 5 bases, with 9 bases between them. CDR3 in DNA: TGTGCCAGCAGCTTTTCTCGGTTAGATACGCAGTATTTT. Translated: CASSFSRLDTQYF.

V usage is TRBV5-1 and J usage is TRBJ1-4, with 10 bases fitting TRBD1. CDR3 length: 16 residues. Germline V gene data show CDR1 as SGHRS and CDR2 as YFSETQ. Trimming took 5 bases from V and 5 from J; bases not matched to a gene: 9. The CDR3 is CASSFLPGQGNEKLFF. For the CDR3, the DNA is TGCGCCAGCAGTTTTCTCCCGGGACAGGGGAATGAAAAACTGTTTTTT.

This clone was counted a few times. The gene calls are TRBV9 and TRBJ2-7, with 7 nucleotides matching TRBD2. The CDR3 loop spans 13 amino acids. CDR1 SGDLS and CDR2 YYNGEE come from the germline V gene. Unmatched junction bases numbered 5, after V lost 2 bases and J lost 6 bases. The CDR3 DNA reads as TGTGCCAGCAGCGTTGTCAGGGAGGGCGAGCAGTACTTC. It is translated as CASSVVREGEQYF.

For this clone: Within the sample, other DNA sequences also encode this same CDR3. V is TRBV20-1 and J is TRBJ1-1; TRBD1 aligns across 7 bases. The CDR3 length is 11 residues. Germline assignment: CDR1 DFQATT and CDR2 SNEGSKA (reference sequence). V was clipped by 6 bases and J by 5 bases; unmatched bases: 3. CDR3 coding DNA: TGCAGTGCATACAGGGGAACTGAAGCTTTCTTT. This encodes CSAYRGTEAFF.

The chain couples TRBV6-5 to TRBJ1-1, with D uncertain. CDR1 and CDR2 (germline): MNHEY, SVGAGI. Trimming pared 2 bases from V and 1 base from J, leaving 8 bases between. This CDR3 comprises 14 residues. The CDR3 sequence: CASSYESRNTEAFF. In nucleotides, the CDR3 is TGTGCCAGCAGTTACGAGTCTAGGAACACTGAAGCTTTCTTT.

This chain connects TRBV15 to TRBJ1-5; TRBD1 aligns across 7 bases. In germline, CDR1 is LNHNV, CDR2 YYDKDF (reference sequence). V lost 3 bases to trimming and J lost 3 bases; unmatched junction nucleotides: 5. This CDR3 has 15 residues. CDR3 coding DNA: TGTGCCACCAGCAGGCAAGACAGGGCCAATCAGCCCCAGCATTTT. This sequence encodes CATSRQDRANQPQHF.

J is TRBJ2-3 and V is TRBV11-1, with D possibly matching TRBD1 (5 bases). The germline V gene encodes CDR1 SGHAT and CDR2 FQDESV (reference sequence). This CDR3 region has 13 residues. Trimming cost V 5 bases and J 7 bases, with 13 bases left between them. The CDR3 protein is CASSLERQNTQYF. The CDR3 DNA is TGTGCCAGCAGCCTAGAGAGACAGAATACGCAGTATTTT.

The chain has TRBV2 and TRBJ1-2, with 9 bases identical to TRBD1. Germline values: CDR1 SNHLY, CDR2 FYNNEI. The CDR3 totals 14 residues. Germline trimming cut 6 bases from V and 8 bases from J; bases unmatched to any gene: 10. The CDR3 is CASSSGTGPLGYTF. CDR3 coding DNA: TGTGCCAGCAGCTCTGGGACAGGGCCCTTGGGCTACACCTTC.

This chain uses TRBV7-9 with TRBJ1-1, with D uncertain. The V end lost 0 bases, the J end lost 7 bases, and 6 bases lay between the germline ends. Germline lookup yields CDR1 SEHNR and CDR2 FQNEAQ (reference sequence). CDR3 length equals 12 residues. CDR3 sequence: CASSLAASEAFF. In DNA form, the CDR3 reads TGTGCCAGCAGCTTAGCGGCCAGTGAAGCTTTCTTT. The full variable domain, its missing parts supplied by reference TRBV7-9 and TRBJ1-1, is DTGVSQNPRHKITKRGQNVTFRCDPISEHNRLYWYRQTLGQGPEFLTYFQNEAQLEKSRLLSDRFSAERPKGSFSTLEIQRTEQGDSAMYLCASSLAASEAFFGQGTRLTVV.

V usage is TRBV5-1 and J usage is TRBJ1-2; D gene unclear. Trimming took off 0 bases at V and 0 bases at J, with 6 bases between the two ends. Germline V gives CDR1 SGHRS, CDR2 YFSETQ. The CDR3 is 14 amino acids. The CDR3, as DNA: TGCGCCAGCAGCTTGGTACAAACTAACTATGGCTACACCTTC. Translation: CASSLVQTNYGYTF.

The count of this clone is one. The chain has TRBV19 and TRBJ1-5, with TRBD1 as a possible D gene (5 bases). The V and J ends lost 0 bases and 6 bases respectively, with 12 bases between them. The CDR3 is 15 residues long. Per germline, CDR1 LNHDA and CDR2 SQIVND (reference sequence). The CDR3 region is CASSIDGAWGQPQHF. CDR3 sequence (DNA): TGTGCCAGTAGTATAGATGGGGCTTGGGGTCAGCCCCAGCATTTT. Complete variable domain (other parts from reference TRBV19 and TRBJ1-5): DGGITQSPKYLFRKEGQNVTLSCEQNLNHDAMYWYRQDPGQGLRLIYYSQIVNDFQKGDIAEGYSVSREKKESFPLTVTSAQKNPTAFYLCASSIDGAWGQPQHFGDGTRLSIL.

The chain uses TRBV4-2 and TRBJ1-2; no definite D call. Germline V gene data show CDR1 as LGHNA and CDR2 as YNFKEQ. The length of the CDR3 is 15 residues. Trimming cost V 5 bases and J 3 bases, with 16 bases left between them. CDR3 sequence reads: CASSVEGKGDYGYTF. The DNA for the CDR3 is TGTGCCAGCAGCGTGGAAGGGAAGGGAGACTATGGCTACACCTTC.

The chain links TRBV15 to TRBJ1-6; 7 bases map to TRBD1. The CDR3 is 15 residues long. V lost 5 bases and J lost 5; bases outside the gene matches: 6. In germline, CDR1 is LNHNV, CDR2 YYDKDF (reference sequence). As DNA, the CDR3 is TGTGCCACCAGCGGGCAGGGGGGAGATAATTCACCCCTCCACTTT. Amino acids: CATSGQGGDNSPLHF.

The J gene is TRBJ1-4, the V gene TRBV19; D might be TRBD1 (6 bases). CDR3 length: 14 residues. Trimming removed 5 bases from V and 7 bases from J, with 14 bases in between. Germline V gene sequence: CDR1 LNHDA, CDR2 SQIVND (reference sequence). CDR3 bases: TGTGCCAGTAGTCGAGGGGGTGGCGGTGAAAAACTGTTTTTT. It yields the protein CASSRGGGGEKLFF.

The chain's CDR3 is CASSWGRTNYGYTF. For the CDR3, the DNA is TGTGCCAGCAGCTGGGGGCGAACTAACTATGGCTACACCTTC. V gene TRBV5-4 combines with J gene TRBJ1-2, with D possibly TRBD1 on 6 matching bases. The CDR3 is 14 residues long. Germline CDR1 reads SGHNT; CDR2 reads YYREEE (reference sequence). With 3 bases removed from V and 0 bases from J, the gap between germline ends came to 9 bases. Full variable domain (rest looked up from reference TRBV5-4 and TRBJ1-2): ETGVTQSPTHLIKTRGQQVTLRCSSQSGHNTVSWYQQALGQGPQFIFQYYREEENGRGNFPPRFSGLQFPNYSSELNVNALELDDSALYLCASSWGRTNYGYTFGSGTRLTVV.

The V and J genes are TRBV7-2 and TRBJ1-2, with D unresolved. Germline CDR1 SGHTA, CDR2 FQGNSA. The V end lost 5 bases, the J end lost 4 bases, and 11 bases lay between the germline ends. The CDR3 is 13 amino acids. CDR3 in DNA: TGTGCCAGCAGCGCCCAGGCCGCCTATGGCTACACCTTC. Its protein product is CASSAQAAYGYTF.

The chain is built from TRBV3-1 (or the pseudogene TRBV3-2) and TRBJ1-2; D call uncertain. Germline values: CDR1 LGHDT, CDR2 YNNKEL (reference sequence). The CDR3 covers 13 residues. Trimming took 4 bases from V and 8 from J, leaving 14 bases between them. CDR3 nucleotides: TGTGCCAGCAGCCGAGAACTTGCAGGAGGCTACACCTTC. It is translated as CASSRELAGGYTF.

The chain combines TRBV5-8 with TRBJ2-7; D possibly corresponds to TRBD1 (5 bases). The V end lost 2 bases, the J end lost 3 bases, and 15 bases lay between the germline ends. Germline V gene data show CDR1 as SGHTS and CDR2 as YDEGEE. The CDR3 sequence is 15 residues long. CDR3 bases: TGTGCCAGCAGCTTAGGTCCAAAGGGGTTCTACGAGCAGTACTTC. Amino acids: CASSLGPKGFYEQYF.

This chain joins TRBV29-1 and TRBJ2-7; 12 positions match TRBD1. Germline assignment: CDR1 SQVTM and CDR2 ANQGSEA. This CDR3 has 14 amino acids. V lost 5 bases, J lost 9 bases, and 11 bases stayed unmatched. The CDR3 protein is CSVSLLGQGAGQYF. The CDR3 region has the DNA TGCAGCGTTTCTCTCTTGGGACAGGGGGCAGGGCAGTACTTC.

The chain joins TRBV20-1 to TRBJ2-1, with D possibly TRBD2 on 5 matching bases. The CDR3 extends over 12 amino acids. V lost 3 bases, J lost 8 bases, and 11 bases lay in between. Germline-derived CDR1 and CDR2 are DFQATT and SNEGSKA (reference sequence). The CDR3 DNA follows: TGCAGTGCTAGTAACGGGGTGGATGAGCAGTTCTTC. This translates into CSASNGVDEQFF.

The V call is TRBV27, the J call TRBJ1-2, with 8 nucleotides matching TRBD1. Per the germline V gene, CDR1 is MNHEY and CDR2 is SMNVEV (reference sequence). Trimming took 9 bases from V and 2 from J; bases not matched to a gene: 11. The CDR3 is made up of 15 amino acids. DNA of the CDR3: TGTGCCAGTAGAGTAGGGCAGGGGGCAAACTATGGCTACACCTTC. Protein sequence: CASRVGQGANYGYTF.

V is TRBV4-1 and J is TRBJ1-2; TRBD1 matches at 9 bases. The germline V gene has CDR1 MGHRA and CDR2 YSYEKL. Trimming at V came to 3 bases and at J to 8 bases, leaving 7 bases not matched to a gene. The CDR3 covers 14 residues. The CDR3 region has the DNA TGCGCCAGCAGCCAGGGACAGGGAAAAGGAGGCTACACCTTC. Its protein is CASSQGQGKGGYTF.

CDR3 protein: CASTKGVGEAFF. CDR3 nucleotides: TGTGCCAGCACCAAGGGGGTAGGTGAAGCTTTCTTT. This chain uses TRBV5-4 with TRBJ1-1, with D maybe TRBD1 (6 bases). Germline-derived CDR1 and CDR2 are SGHNT and YYREEE (reference sequence). Deletions cut 6 bases from V and 7 bases from J, with 13 bases between. The CDR3 sequence is 12 residues long.

The chain joins TRBV6-7 to TRBJ2-7, with D possibly TRBD1 on 6 matching bases. TRBV6-7 is classed as an ORF, of uncertain function. The CDR3 totals 14 residues. Trimming removed 2 bases from V and 3 bases from J, with 11 bases in between. The DNA for the CDR3 is TGTGCCAGCAGTTACCCGGGACACCGCTACGAGCAGTACTTC. It is translated as CASSYPGHRYEQYF.